Sequencing of this T cell receptor (beta chain) was carried out in a study of cytomegalovirus exposure and HLA in healthy donors (dated by TCRdb to the late 2010s). With respect to the entire study: An earlier analysis of several hundred of the donors reported approximately 300 Gb of sequence data and 117 million unique TCR beta sequences obtained from 180 million or so T cells. About 280 gigabases of sequencing data and around 80 million unique TCR sequences made up an early release that covered over 550 HLA-typed donors. Of the roughly 430 genotyped donors, roughly 85% fell in the genetic ancestry cluster associated with self-reported Caucasian donors. The study aimed to test whether signatures of past pathogen exposure could be identified by cataloging public T cell receptors. The T cell repertoires of several hundred subjects were profiled by immunosequencing and related to cytomegalovirus serostatus. A separate validation cohort of approximately 120 different subjects was used in addition to the roughly 640-subject first cohort. To predict cytomegalovirus infection status, the study brought together high-throughput TCR immunosequencing, statistical association of individual TCRs with disease status, and machine learning. In a later analysis, previously published TCR beta repertoires from hundreds of donors were re-analyzed and high-resolution HLA genotyping was added so that TCR occurrence patterns could be studied. Rather than using new phenotypic data, the later analysis identified candidate immune exposures from TCR beta sequences and from how often those sequences occurred across donors. An earlier analysis of a few hundred of the donors applied high-throughput TCR beta sequencing to assess whether each TCR beta V gene segment acted as functional or pseudogenic. Alongside the repertoire data, information on donor age, sex, ethnicity and CMV serostatus was compiled. A later genetic analysis took genome-wide SNP genotypes for 398 of the 666 donors and used that subset as a discovery cohort. Every repertoire in the discovery cohort had been generated on one and the same sequencing platform. Class I and class II HLA loci were covered by the typing at four-digit resolution. The number of typed donors differed by locus: about 620-630 for A, B, C, DRB1 and DQB1; 522 for DQA1; some 590 for DPA1; and about 470 for DPB1. Five DR-DQ haplotypes were treated as single units for association and clustering because of strong linkage in the cohort. Across under 500 genotyped donors of the cohort, an average of about 240,000 unique TCR beta nucleotide sequences per donor were sequenced, and 15% to 20% of those sequences were non-productive. General findings and caveats noted by the study authors: For the cohort, immune exposure information was limited to CMV serostatus. V-gene and J-gene trimming of TCR beta chains was associated with a missense DCLRE1C variant in a later genetic analysis, and the association was replicated in an independent cohort. A later analysis associated 16,951 TCR beta sequences with specific HLA alleles at a false discovery rate of 0.05. In a later analysis, several top co-occurrence clusters were reported to appear linked to parvovirus B19, influenza, CMV and Epstein-Barr virus. The classifier was reported to diagnose cytomegalovirus status with high specificity and sensitivity in both the original cohort and the validation cohort. Compared with the approximately 720-donor mean, donors in an Asian-associated ancestry cluster had fewer N-insertions in productive TCRs, according to a later genetic analysis. Strong co-occurrence of HLA alleles, especially DR and DQ, made assigning TCR associations to individual alleles difficult. A cluster of highly shared sequence variants was judged likely to be a technical artifact of the sequencing pipeline. Presence/absence analyses assumed roughly uniform sequencing depth across donors, an assumption that may not hold. In a later analysis, most CMV-associated TCR beta chains were found to appear HLA-restricted, with HLA associations seemingly driven largely by CMV exposure. Across donors, most TCR sequences were observed very rarely, whereas some public TCRs were present in many individuals. Three of the identified cytomegalovirus-associated TCR beta chains were confirmed in vitro to be specific for cytomegalovirus antigens. Because some donors lacked HLA typing at each locus, the association tests relied only on the typed subset. In an earlier analysis of about 540 of the donors, most TCR beta V segments were observed in productive rearrangements about 87% or about 30% of the time, broadly matching IMGT annotations. According to a later analysis, TCR association rates differed among HLA loci, with DRB1 alleles showing the most associated TCRs and HLA-C alleles showing the fewest. It was suggested by the authors that the approach could potentially be generalized to other disease states and immunological phenotypes. A further reported finding was that TCR beta sequences accurately predicted the HLA-A and HLA-B alleles for most subjects in the first cohort. In this cohort, only TCR beta chains were sequenced, and detectable features were limited by the absence of alpha or paired-chain data. In the study, around 150 TCR beta chains were listed as associated with cytomegalovirus. Fewer than 20 rarely observed V segments, including chromosome 9 orphons, were excluded from the earlier analysis of just under 600 of the donors because counts were too low. Linkage disequilibrium might explain the correlated functional status among segregating V segments, but an unknown experimental factor could not be ruled out. In a later analysis, HLA-associated TCR beta chains showed more clonal expansion and lower generation probabilities than non-associated chains that were equally common.

This clone was recorded once. Its antigen is still unknown. No base quality values were provided; no much bigger clone lies one nucleotide off. Library prep was done by the immunoSEQ multiplex PCR assay. For the multiplex PCR, a mixture combining 60 forward primers for TCR Vbeta segments and 13 reverse primers for TCR Jbeta segments was used. The CDR3 region of rearranged TCR beta genes was amplified from genomic DNA by a multiplex PCR assay. On the Illumina HiSeq System, the amplified TCR beta libraries were sequenced as 87-base-pair reads. Concerning the study's data processing: A later analysis tallied around 87 million unique TCR beta chains across the 666 repertoires, and about 10 million of those chains were shared by two or more donors. A nearest-neighbor algorithm error-corrected the raw reads and collapsed the reads into unique sequences, merging closely related sequences to remove PCR and sequencing errors. CDR3 sequences were aligned to IMGT reference sequences to assign V, D and J gene segments. For a sequence to be retained, a match of at least six nucleotides to both a V gene segment and a J gene segment was required. Rearrangements were classified as productive when the CDR3 lacked stop codons and remained in frame with V and J, and all other rearrangements were classified as non-productive. Following IMGT convention, CDR3 was defined as the stretch from the second conserved V-encoded cysteine up to the conserved J-encoded phenylalanine. Sequences without an unambiguous match to a single V gene segment were excluded from the earlier analysis of 587 of the donors. In an earlier analysis of several hundred of the donors, V segments were called functional above 56.7% productive rearrangements and were called segregating when the between-donor standard deviation exceeded 5%. A statistical classification framework was developed to diagnose cytomegalovirus status using the catalog of TCR beta chain sequences. In a later analysis, V and J genes were assigned by comparing TCR nucleotide sequences against IMGT/GENE-DB human TR gene sequences. Using the TCRdist pipeline, a later analysis assigned CDR3 sequences along with most-parsimonious VDJ recombination scenarios. In a later analysis, each TCR beta chain was defined by its CDR3 amino acid sequence together with its V-gene family, and reads lacking a unique V-gene family were excluded. To address suspected cross-contamination and a sequencing artifact, a later analysis removed approximately 590 highly shared, low-generation-probability nucleotide sequences. In a later analysis, a clonal expansion index was calculated for each public chain from normalized within-repertoire ranks of inferred template counts. In a later analysis, generation probabilities were computed using a VDJ recombination model fitted to out-of-frame rearrangements, and the results were checked against IGoR. Hypergeometric tests were used in a later analysis to score TCR-TCR, TCR-HLA and TCR-CMV co-occurrence, with a repertoire-size bias correction applied to the TCR pairs. False discovery rates were estimated in a later analysis by permuting HLA or CMV assignments 20 times. In a later analysis, co-occurring TCRs were grouped using DBSCAN, with TCRdist sequence similarity added in when clustering inside HLA-allele-positive subsets. Repertoires with fewer than 30,000 or more than 120,000 public chains were left out of co-occurrence clustering, as were a few repertoires with anomalous nucleotide sharing. TCRdb mirrors the immuneACCESS table, restricted to in-frame sequences. Some clones are absent from its copies; in checked studies, under half trace to an unresolved V gene, and the reason for the others is unknown. V and J calls and clone size are as listed in that table; D and trimming were resolved from the DNA. This sample is represented by over 120,000 clones; over 75% of them were singletons. Approximately 2.5% of the sample rests with the top ten.

The cohort was made up of roughly 670 healthy bone marrow donors. At the time of sampling, all cohort members were nominally healthy, though unrecorded immune exposures were likely present. The donor tested CMV seronegative and was one of the 352 seronegative cohort members. Each donor provided a peripheral blood sample, and peripheral blood mononuclear cells were used for TCR beta sequencing. Genomic DNA extraction from the blood cell samples was performed with the Qiagen DNeasy Blood Extraction Kit. This receptor was taken from a man over 45 in good health and CMV-seronegative. Material for sequencing was PBMCs.

Here is the DNA: TGCAGCGCCAAAGGGGGGACAGGGAACACTGAAGCTTTCTTT. This translates into CSAKGGTGNTEAFF. Recombination joined TRBV29-1 with TRBJ1-1, and TRBD1 aligns with 8 junction nucleotides. V lost 7 bases and J lost 1 base, and the count of bases not matched to a germline gene is 8. Including cysteine and phenylalanine, the CDR3 has 14 amino acids. Only the CDR3 portion is preserved as DNA: 42 bases, with reading frame beginning at the first base. Taken from the germline V gene, the CDR1 and CDR2 loops are SQVTM and ANQGSEA.